The 22 T cell receptor beta chains below all came from one sample that was sequenced in a study of beta chain features in type 1 diabetes. The entirety of the isolated RNA underwent reverse transcription, so expressed TCRB transcripts were sequenced. Assay: immunoSEQ multiplex PCR; the TCRdb copy retains only in-frame clones and omits some. The profile shows about 370,000 clones, around 10% of them singletons. Study findings and constraints: In all four CD4+ subsets, TCRB CDR3 length was significantly, moderately reduced in type 1 diabetes.

Their antigens remain unidentified. The specimen sequenced was central memory CD4+ T cells from blood. Receptor source: a young man with type 1 diabetes.

The chain's CDR3 is CASSPQGLIYEQYF. The CDR3 coding sequence is TGTGCCAGTAGCCCGCAGGGATTAATTTACGAGCAGTACTTC. The rearrangement uses TRBV19 and TRBJ2-7; weak D call: TRBD1 (5 bases). CDR1 and CDR2 (germline): LNHDA, SQIVND (reference sequence). The CDR3 has 14 residues. Trimming took off 6 bases at V and 4 bases at J, with 16 bases between the two ends.

V usage is TRBV7-3 and J usage is TRBJ1-3; no clear D gene. CDR3 size: 15 residues. The V gene's germline CDR1 is SGHTA and CDR2 FQGTGA. V lost 5 bases and J 0 bases, leaving 11 bases between the germline ends. DNA for the CDR3: TGTGCCAGCAGCCCCCACGCAGGCTCTGGAAACACCATATATTTT. Protein sequence: CASSPHAGSGNTIYF.

This clone was detected only a few times. A read error is likely here: a far larger clone is one base away. The chain uses TRBV11-2 and TRBJ1-1; D remains ambiguous. The V gene's germline CDR1 is SGHAT and CDR2 FQNNGV. With 0 bases removed from V and 4 bases from J, the gap between germline ends came to 6 bases. The CDR3 is 13 amino acids. The CDR3 spells CASSLEGSTEAFF. The CDR3 bases are TGTGCCAGCAGCTTAGAGGGGAGCACTGAAGCTTTCTTT. The variable domain in full, completed from reference TRBV11-2 and TRBJ1-1, reads EAGVAQSPRYKIIEKRQSVAFWCNPISGHATLYWYQQILGQGPKLLIQFQNNGVVDDSQLPKDRFSAERLKGVDSTLKIQPAKLEDSAVYLCASSLEGSTEAFFGQGTRLTVV.

This clone was observed many times. V is TRBV19 and J is TRBJ2-2; 7 bases are a match to TRBD2. Germline V gene sequence: CDR1 LNHDA, CDR2 SQIVND (reference sequence). Trimming took 4 bases from V and 3 from J; bases not matched to a gene: 5. The CDR3 has 15 amino acids. The CDR3 loop reads CASSKPSGYTGELFF. CDR3 coding DNA: TGTGCCAGTAGTAAACCTAGCGGCTACACCGGGGAGCTGTTTTTT.

This clone turned up a few times. A read error may be the cause here, since a much bigger clone is one base away. The chain is built from TRBV28 and TRBJ2-6, with a tentative D call TRBD1 (6 bases). CDR1 MDHEN and CDR2 SYDVKM come from the germline V gene. V lost 4 bases and J 0 bases, leaving 7 bases between the germline ends. The CDR3 is made up of 15 amino acids. CDR3 protein: CASSWDNSGANVLTF. DNA of the CDR3: TGTGCCAGCAGTTGGGACAACTCTGGGGCCAACGTCCTGACTTTC. Drawing the rest from reference TRBV28 and TRBJ2-6, the complete variable domain is DVKVTQSSRYLVKRTGEKVFLECVQDMDHENMFWYRQDPGLGLRLIYFSYDVKMKEKGDIPEGYSVSREKKERFSLILESASTNQTSMYLCASSWDNSGANVLTFGAGSRLTVL.

This clone has ten or more counts. The V gene is TRBV9, the J gene TRBJ2-1; tentatively, D is TRBD2 (6 bases). Germline V gene data show CDR1 as SGDLS and CDR2 as YYNGEE. Trimming cost V 9 bases and J 0 bases, with 19 bases left between them. The CDR3 has 16 residues. The CDR3 loop reads CAKLGGVGSSYNEQFF. The CDR3 DNA reads as TGTGCCAAACTAGGAGGGGTGGGATCCTCCTACAATGAGCAGTTCTTC.

This clone showed up just a few times. This chain connects TRBV4-3 to TRBJ1-4; TRBD1 might be the D (6 bases). Germline CDR1 is LGHNA and CDR2 is YSLEER. V lost 4 bases and J lost 8, with 23 bases in between. This CDR3 is built from 17 residues. The CDR3 DNA reads TGCGCCAGCAGCCTCACAGGGATTGGGGGTATTCGGGAAAAACTGTTTTTT. This gives the protein CASSLTGIGGIREKLFF.

The CDR3 DNA follows: TGTGCCAGCAGTTTATCCGCTCCTACAGGGGGCGCCGACTATGGCTACACCTTC. This encodes CASSLSAPTGGADYGYTF. This chain links TRBV27 with TRBJ1-2; TRBD1 aligns across 9 bases. Trimming at V came to 0 bases and at J to 3 bases, leaving 11 bases not matched to a gene. Germline loops: CDR1 MNHEY, CDR2 SMNVEV (reference sequence). CDR3 length: 18 residues.

This clone was seen more than once but under ten times. The rearrangement uses TRBV5-6 and TRBJ1-1, with D hard to call. The ends were cut back, 4 bases at V and 1 base at J, with 8 bases in the middle. The CDR3 has 13 residues. The V gene's germline CDR1 is SGHDT and CDR2 YYEEEE. CDR3 nucleotides: TGTGCCAGCAGCCGCGGAAGGAACACTGAAGCTTTCTTT. Its protein is CASSRGRNTEAFF.

In this sample, this clone turned up a few times. The rearrangement uses TRBV7-2 and TRBJ2-3; tentatively, D is TRBD2 (5 bases). CDR1 SGHTA and CDR2 FQGNSA come from the germline V gene. Trimming left V 6 bases short and J 6 bases short, with 25 bases between. The length of the CDR3 is 17 residues. The CDR3 nucleotides read TGTGCCAGCAGACCGCCCATGATGGCGGGCGCTTCGGATACGCAGTATTTT. It yields the protein CASRPPMMAGASDTQYF.

V is TRBV5-1 and J is TRBJ2-1, with D unresolved. The CDR3 loop spans 15 amino acids. With 0 bases removed from V and 3 bases from J, the gap between germline ends came to 10 bases. Germline assignment: CDR1 SGHRS and CDR2 YFSETQ. CDR3 nucleotide sequence: TGCGCCAGCAGCTTGGAGCTGGGCTTCTACAATGAGCAGTTCTTC. Translated: CASSLELGFYNEQFF.

This clone showed up just a few times. The chain is built from TRBV6-5 and TRBJ2-2; D is perhaps TRBD2 (6 bases). V was pared by 3 bases and J by 3 bases, with 11 bases between. Per the germline V gene, CDR1 is MNHEY and CDR2 is SVGAGI. The CDR3 loop spans 15 amino acids. The CDR3 reads CASSYKAGYTGELFF. The DNA for the CDR3 is TGTGCCAGCAGTTATAAGGCGGGGTACACCGGGGAGCTGTTTTTT.

This chain joins TRBV4-3 and TRBJ2-7; the D is unclear. The CDR3 has 14 amino acids. CDR1 and CDR2 (germline): LGHNA, YSLEER. V lost 1 base to trimming and J lost 5 bases, with 12 bases between them. The CDR3: CASSQGWLGDEQYF. The CDR3, as DNA: TGCGCCAGCAGCCAAGGATGGCTAGGCGACGAGCAGTACTTC.

This clone was seen more than once but under ten times. This chain uses TRBV11-2 with TRBJ2-2, with D maybe TRBD1 (7 bases). Germline values: CDR1 SGHAT, CDR2 FQNNGV. The germline V and J ends were trimmed by 8 bases and 7 bases, with 17 bases remaining between them. CDR3 size: 14 residues. This chain's CDR3 is CASRPGGRNGELFF. CDR3 coding DNA: TGTGCCAGCCGTCCAGGGGGGCGCAACGGGGAGCTGTTTTTT.

With respect to this clone: At the DNA level, this CDR3 is encoded by other sequences in the same sample as well. The chain is built from TRBV7-9 and TRBJ2-6; D remains ambiguous. Trimming shortened V by 5 bases and J by 0 bases, and 2 bases separated the two germline ends. The CDR3 contains 13 residues. The germline V gene has CDR1 SEHNR and CDR2 FQNEAQ (reference sequence). The CDR3 DNA reads TGTGCCAGCAGCACCTCTGGGGCCAACGTCCTGACTTTC. Translation: CASSTSGANVLTF.

The chain joins TRBV2 to TRBJ2-2; no clear D. The CDR3 runs to 13 residues. Germline V gives CDR1 SNHLY, CDR2 FYNNEI. V lost 7 bases and J lost 4, with 10 bases in between. The CDR3 sequence is CASIRAATGELFF. In DNA form, the CDR3 reads TGTGCCAGCATTAGGGCAGCCACCGGGGAGCTGTTTTTT.

V and J are TRBV9 and TRBJ2-1; 7 bases agree with TRBD2. The CDR3 has 15 residues. V lost 5 bases, J lost 2 bases, and 7 bases stayed unmatched. Germline V CDR1 and CDR2: SGDLS, YYNGEE. CDR3 sequence reads: CASSLQSGTYNEQFF. DNA for the CDR3: TGTGCCAGCAGTCTTCAAAGCGGGACCTACAATGAGCAGTTCTTC. Using reference TRBV9 and TRBJ2-1 for the parts outside the CDR3, the full variable domain is DSGVTQTPKHLITATGQRVTLRCSPRSGDLSVYWYQQSLDQGLQFLIQYYNGEERAKGNILERFSAQQFPDLHSELNLSSLELGDSALYFCASSLQSGTYNEQFFGPGTRLTVL.

This chain links TRBV6-1 with TRBJ2-5; a possible D gene is TRBD2 (6 bases). The germline V and J ends were trimmed by 7 bases and 5 bases, with 14 bases remaining between them. Germline loops: CDR1 MNHNS, CDR2 SASEGT. The CDR3 has 13 residues. The CDR3 region is CASNLGGWETQYF. The CDR3 DNA follows: TGTGCCAGCAACCTCGGGGGTTGGGAGACCCAGTACTTC.

This clone showed up many times. This chain joins TRBV6-6 and TRBJ1-5; no reliable D call. V dropped 6 bases and J dropped 1 base, with 13 bases sitting between them. CDR1 is MNHNY, CDR2 SVGAGI, per germline (reference sequence). CDR3 length: 15 amino acids. This CDR3 is CASSPPGTSNQPQHF. The CDR3 coding sequence is TGTGCCAGCAGCCCACCCGGCACAAGCAATCAGCCCCAGCATTTT.

This clone has ten or more counts. The DNA of the CDR3 is TGTGCCAGCAGGGGACAGGGTTTCACCGGGGAGCTGTTTTTT. This codes for CASRGQGFTGELFF. The rearrangement uses TRBV2 and TRBJ2-2, with 9 bases matching TRBD1. Germline CDR1 and CDR2: SNHLY and FYNNEI. V trimming: 6 bases; J trimming: 4 bases; junction bases outside the gene matches: 3. The CDR3 covers 14 residues.

The chain has TRBV6-5 and TRBJ1-6; perhaps TRBD1 as D (6 bases). CDR1 and CDR2 (germline): MNHEY, SVGAGI. This CDR3 has 15 residues. Trimming removed 4 bases at V and 10 bases at J, with 17 bases between. The CDR3 reads CASSFRQAQESPLHF. The CDR3 nucleotides are TGTGCCAGCAGTTTTCGACAGGCCCAAGAGTCACCCCTCCACTTT.

This clone was counted once. The sample contains more than one DNA sequence encoding this CDR3. This chain uses TRBV18 with TRBJ2-2; D unclear. V was clipped by 3 bases and J by 1 base, with 9 bases between them. Per germline, CDR1 KGHSH and CDR2 LQKENI. The CDR3 length is 15 residues. CDR3 DNA: TGTGCCAGCTCACCCCAAGGTCGGAACACCGGGGAGCTGTTTTTT. Translated, it gives CASSPQGRNTGELFF.